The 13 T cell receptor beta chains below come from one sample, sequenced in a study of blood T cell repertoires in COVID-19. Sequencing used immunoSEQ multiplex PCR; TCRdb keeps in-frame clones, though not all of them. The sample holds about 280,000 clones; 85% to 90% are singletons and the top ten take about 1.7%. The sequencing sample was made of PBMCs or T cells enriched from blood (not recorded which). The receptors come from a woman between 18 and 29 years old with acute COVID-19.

CDR3 loop: CASSLALSGGETQYF. The CDR3 DNA reads TGTGCCAGCAGCTTAGCGTTGTCAGGGGGTGAGACCCAGTACTTC. The chain recombines TRBV7-2 with TRBJ2-5; 7 bases are a match to TRBD1. This CDR3 has 15 amino acids. CDR1 and CDR2 from the germline V gene are SGHTA and FQGNSA. Trimming cost V 0 bases and J 5 bases; bases outside gene matches: 6.

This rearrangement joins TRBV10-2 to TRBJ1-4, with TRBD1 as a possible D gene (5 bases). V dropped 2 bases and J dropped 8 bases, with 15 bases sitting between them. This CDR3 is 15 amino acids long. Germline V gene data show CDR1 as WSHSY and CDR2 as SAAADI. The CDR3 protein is CASSETPGTPEKLFF. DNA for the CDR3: TGCGCCAGCAGTGAGACCCCAGGGACTCCAGAAAAACTGTTTTTT.

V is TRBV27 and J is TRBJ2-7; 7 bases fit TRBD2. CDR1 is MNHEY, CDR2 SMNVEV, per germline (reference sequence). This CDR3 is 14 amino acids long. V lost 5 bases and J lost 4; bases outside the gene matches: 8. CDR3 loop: CASSHAGATYEQYF. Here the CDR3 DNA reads TGTGCCAGCAGTCACGCGGGAGCAACTTACGAGCAGTACTTC.

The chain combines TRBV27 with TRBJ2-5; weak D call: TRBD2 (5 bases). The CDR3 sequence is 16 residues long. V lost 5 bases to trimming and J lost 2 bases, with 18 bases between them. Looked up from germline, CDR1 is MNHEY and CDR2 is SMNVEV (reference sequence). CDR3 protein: CASSPVRGLGQETQYF. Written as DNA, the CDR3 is TGTGCCAGCAGTCCGGTCCGAGGGCTTGGGCAAGAGACCCAGTACTTC.

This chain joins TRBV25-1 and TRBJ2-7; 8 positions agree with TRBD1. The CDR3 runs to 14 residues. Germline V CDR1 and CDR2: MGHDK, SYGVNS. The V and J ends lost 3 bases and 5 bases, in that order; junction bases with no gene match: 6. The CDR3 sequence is CASSETDRVNEQYF. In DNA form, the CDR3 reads TGTGCCAGCAGTGAGACGGACAGGGTCAACGAGCAGTACTTC.

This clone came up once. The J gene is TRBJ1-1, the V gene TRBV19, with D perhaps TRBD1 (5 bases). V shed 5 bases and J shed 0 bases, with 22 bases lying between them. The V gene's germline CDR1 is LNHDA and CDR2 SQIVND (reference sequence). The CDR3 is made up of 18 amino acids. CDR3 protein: CASSQLYQGLYMNTEAFF. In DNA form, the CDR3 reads TGTGCCAGTAGTCAACTATATCAGGGTCTTTACATGAACACTGAAGCTTTCTTT.

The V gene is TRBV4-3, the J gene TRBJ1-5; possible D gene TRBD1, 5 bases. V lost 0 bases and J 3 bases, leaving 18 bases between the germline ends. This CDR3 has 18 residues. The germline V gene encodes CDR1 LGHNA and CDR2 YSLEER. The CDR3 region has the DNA TGCGCCAGCAGCCAAGATAGAGTAGCGGGGGGAGACAATCAGCCCCAGCATTTT. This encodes CASSQDRVAGGDNQPQHF.

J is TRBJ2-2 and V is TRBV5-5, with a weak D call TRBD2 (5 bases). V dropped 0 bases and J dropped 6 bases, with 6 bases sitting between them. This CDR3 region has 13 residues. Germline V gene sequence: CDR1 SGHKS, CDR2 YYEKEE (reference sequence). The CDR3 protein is CASSLGGSGELFF. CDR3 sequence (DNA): TGTGCCAGCAGCTTGGGAGGGTCCGGGGAGCTGTTTTTT.

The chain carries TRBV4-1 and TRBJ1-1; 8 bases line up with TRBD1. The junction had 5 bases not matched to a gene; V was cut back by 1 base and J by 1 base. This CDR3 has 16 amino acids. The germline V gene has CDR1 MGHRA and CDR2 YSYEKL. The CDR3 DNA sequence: TGCGCCAGCAGCCAAGTCGCAGGGGGCGAGAACACTGAAGCTTTCTTT. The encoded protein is CASSQVAGGENTEAFF.

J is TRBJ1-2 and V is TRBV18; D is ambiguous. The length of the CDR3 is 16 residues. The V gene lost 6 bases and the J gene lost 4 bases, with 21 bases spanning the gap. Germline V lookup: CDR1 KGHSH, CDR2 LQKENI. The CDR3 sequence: CASSPNPNMLVYGYTF. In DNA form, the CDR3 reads TGTGCCAGCTCCCCCAACCCAAACATGTTGGTCTATGGCTACACCTTC.

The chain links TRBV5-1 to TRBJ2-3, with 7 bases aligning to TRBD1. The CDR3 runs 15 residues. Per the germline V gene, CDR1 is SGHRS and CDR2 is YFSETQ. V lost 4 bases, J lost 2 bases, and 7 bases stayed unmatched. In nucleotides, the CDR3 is TGCGCCAGCAGCCCAAGACAGGGACACACAGATACGCAGTATTTT. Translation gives CASSPRQGHTDTQYF.

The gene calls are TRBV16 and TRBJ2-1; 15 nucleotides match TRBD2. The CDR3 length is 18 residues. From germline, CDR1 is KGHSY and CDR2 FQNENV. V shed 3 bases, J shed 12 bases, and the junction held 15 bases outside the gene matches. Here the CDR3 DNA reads TGTGCCAGCAGCCAGATCTCGCCCGGGACTAGCGGGAGGAGCGGGCAGTTCTTC. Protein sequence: CASSQISPGTSGRSGQFF.

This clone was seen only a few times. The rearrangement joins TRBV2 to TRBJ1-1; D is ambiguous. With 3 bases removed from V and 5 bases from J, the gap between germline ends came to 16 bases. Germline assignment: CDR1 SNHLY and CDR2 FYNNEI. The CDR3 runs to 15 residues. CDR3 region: CASSDGRVSRTEAFF. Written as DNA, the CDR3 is TGTGCCAGCAGTGATGGGCGGGTCAGTAGGACTGAAGCTTTCTTT.